What follows is one T cell receptor (beta chain) and its context. The record originates from a study of blood T cell repertoires in COVID-19. Germline loops: CDR1 SGDLS, CDR2 YYNGEE. The V and J ends lost 0 bases and 3 bases, in that order; junction bases with no gene match: 6. CDR3 length: 16 residues. Libraries were prepared by immunoSEQ multiplex PCR; TCRdb keeps only in-frame clonotypes and omits some of them. The sample includes 200,000 to 250,000 clones, over 75% seen only once; the top ten take around 10%. Sequencing used PBMCs or T cells enriched from blood (not recorded which). This sequence was found in a woman aged 50 to 65 with acute COVID-19. This rearrangement joins TRBV9 to TRBJ1-3, with TRBD1 matching 7 bases. In DNA form, the CDR3 reads TGTGCCAGCAGCGTAGGGACAGGAAGAGGTGGAAACACCATATATTTT. This translates into CASSVGTGRGGNTIYF.